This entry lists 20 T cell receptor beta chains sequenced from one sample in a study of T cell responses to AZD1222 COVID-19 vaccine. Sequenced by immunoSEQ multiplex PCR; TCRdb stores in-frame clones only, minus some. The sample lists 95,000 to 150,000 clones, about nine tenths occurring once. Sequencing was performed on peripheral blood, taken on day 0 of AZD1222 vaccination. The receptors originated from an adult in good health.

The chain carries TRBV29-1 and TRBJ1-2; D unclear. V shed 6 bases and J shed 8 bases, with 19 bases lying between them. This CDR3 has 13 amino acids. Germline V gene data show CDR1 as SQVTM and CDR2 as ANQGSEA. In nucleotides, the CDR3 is TGCAGCGTAAATACAGAGGGCGCGGAAGGCTACACCTTC. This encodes CSVNTEGAEGYTF.

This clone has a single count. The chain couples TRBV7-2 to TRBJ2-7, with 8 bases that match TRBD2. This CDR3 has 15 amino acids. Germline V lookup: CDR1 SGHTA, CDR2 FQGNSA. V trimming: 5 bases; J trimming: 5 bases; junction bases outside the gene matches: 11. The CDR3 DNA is TGTGCCAGCAGCCCCCCCGGGACTAGAATGAACGAGCAGTACTTC. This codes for CASSPPGTRMNEQYF.

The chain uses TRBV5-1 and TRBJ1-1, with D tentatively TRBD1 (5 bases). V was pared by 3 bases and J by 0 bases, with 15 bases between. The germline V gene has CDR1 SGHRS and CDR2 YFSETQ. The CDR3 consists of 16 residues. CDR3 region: CASSSFPGTVNTEAFF. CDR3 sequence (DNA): TGCGCCAGCAGCTCGTTCCCCGGGACGGTGAACACTGAAGCTTTCTTT. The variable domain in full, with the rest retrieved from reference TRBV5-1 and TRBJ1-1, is KAGVTQTPRYLIKTRGQQVTLSCSPISGHRSVSWYQQTPGQGLQFLFEYFSETQRNKGNFPGRFSGRQFSNSRSEMNVSTLELGDSALYLCASSSFPGTVNTEAFFGQGTRLTVV.

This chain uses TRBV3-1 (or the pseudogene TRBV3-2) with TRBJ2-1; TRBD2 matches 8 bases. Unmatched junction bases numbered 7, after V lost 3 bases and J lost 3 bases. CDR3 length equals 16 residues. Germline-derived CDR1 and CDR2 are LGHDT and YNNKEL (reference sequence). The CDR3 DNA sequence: TGTGCCAGCAGCCATCAACCAGCGGGAGTCTACAATGAGCAGTTCTTC. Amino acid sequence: CASSHQPAGVYNEQFF.

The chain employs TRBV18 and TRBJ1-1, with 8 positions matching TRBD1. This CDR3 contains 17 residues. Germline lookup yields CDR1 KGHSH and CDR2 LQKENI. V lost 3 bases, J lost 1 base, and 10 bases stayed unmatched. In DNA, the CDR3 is TGTGCCAGCTCACCGATAGGTACAGGGGGACGGAACACTGAAGCTTTCTTT. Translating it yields CASSPIGTGGRNTEAFF.

The CDR3 nucleotides read TGTGCCAGCAGTTGGGGGGCATCGAACACCGGGGAGCTGTTTTTT. This encodes CASSWGASNTGELFF. J is TRBJ2-2 and V is TRBV27; D possibly matches TRBD1 or TRBD2 (6 bases each). The germline V and J ends were trimmed by 4 bases and 0 bases, with 9 bases remaining between them. Germline V lookup: CDR1 MNHEY, CDR2 SMNVEV (reference sequence). The CDR3 length is 15 residues.

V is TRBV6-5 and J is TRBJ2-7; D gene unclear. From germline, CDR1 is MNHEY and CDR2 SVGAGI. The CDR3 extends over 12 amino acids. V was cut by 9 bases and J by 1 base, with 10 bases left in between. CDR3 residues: CARLGPSYEQYF. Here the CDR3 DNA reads TGTGCCAGATTAGGGCCATCCTACGAGCAGTACTTC.

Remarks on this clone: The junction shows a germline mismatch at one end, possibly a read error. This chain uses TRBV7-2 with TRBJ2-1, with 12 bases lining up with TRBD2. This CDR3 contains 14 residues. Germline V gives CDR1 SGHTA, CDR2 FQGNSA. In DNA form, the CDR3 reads TGTGCCAGCAGCCTAGCGGGAGGGCCACGTGAGCAGTTCTTC. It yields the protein CASSLAGGPREQFF.

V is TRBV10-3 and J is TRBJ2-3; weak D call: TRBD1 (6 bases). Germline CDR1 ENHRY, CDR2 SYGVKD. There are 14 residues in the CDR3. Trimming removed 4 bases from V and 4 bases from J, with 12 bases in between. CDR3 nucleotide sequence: TGTGCCATCAGTGGGCAGGGGATGGCAGATACGCAGTATTTT. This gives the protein CAISGQGMADTQYF.

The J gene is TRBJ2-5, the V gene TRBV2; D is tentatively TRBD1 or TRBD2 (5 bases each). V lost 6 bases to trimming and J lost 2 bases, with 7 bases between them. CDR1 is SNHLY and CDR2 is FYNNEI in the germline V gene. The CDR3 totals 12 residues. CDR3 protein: CASRRGQETQYF. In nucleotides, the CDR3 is TGTGCCAGCAGGAGGGGTCAAGAGACCCAGTACTTC.

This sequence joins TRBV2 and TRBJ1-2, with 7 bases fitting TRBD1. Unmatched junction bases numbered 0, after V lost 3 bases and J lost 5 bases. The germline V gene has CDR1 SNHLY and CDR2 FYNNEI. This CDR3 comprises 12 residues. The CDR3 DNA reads TGTGCCAGCAGTGAGGGACAGTATGGCTACACCTTC. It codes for CASSEGQYGYTF.

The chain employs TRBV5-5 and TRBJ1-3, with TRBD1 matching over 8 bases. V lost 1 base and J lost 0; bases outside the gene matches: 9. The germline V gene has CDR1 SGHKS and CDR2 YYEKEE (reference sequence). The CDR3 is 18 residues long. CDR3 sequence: CASSLFGDRPSSGNTIYF. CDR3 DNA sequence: TGTGCCAGCAGCTTGTTTGGGGACAGGCCCTCCTCTGGAAACACCATATATTTT.

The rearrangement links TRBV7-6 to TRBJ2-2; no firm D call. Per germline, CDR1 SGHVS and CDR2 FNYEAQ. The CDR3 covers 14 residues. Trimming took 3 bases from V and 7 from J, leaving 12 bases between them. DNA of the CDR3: TGTGCCAGCAGCTTCGACCAAGTCTTCGGGGAGCTGTTTTTT. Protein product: CASSFDQVFGELFF.

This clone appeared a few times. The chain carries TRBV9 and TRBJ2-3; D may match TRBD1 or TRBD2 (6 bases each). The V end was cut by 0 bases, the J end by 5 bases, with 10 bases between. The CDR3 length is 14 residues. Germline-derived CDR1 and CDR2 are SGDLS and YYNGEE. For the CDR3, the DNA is TGTGCCAGCAGCGTAGAAGGGGGAGGAGATACGCAGTATTTT. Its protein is CASSVEGGGDTQYF.

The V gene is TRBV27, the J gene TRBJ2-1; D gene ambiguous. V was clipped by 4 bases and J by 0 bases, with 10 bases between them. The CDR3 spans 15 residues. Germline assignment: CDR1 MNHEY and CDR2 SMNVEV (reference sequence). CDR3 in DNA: TGTGCCAGCAGTTCAGATAGTAGCTCCTACAATGAGCAGTTCTTC. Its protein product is CASSSDSSSYNEQFF.

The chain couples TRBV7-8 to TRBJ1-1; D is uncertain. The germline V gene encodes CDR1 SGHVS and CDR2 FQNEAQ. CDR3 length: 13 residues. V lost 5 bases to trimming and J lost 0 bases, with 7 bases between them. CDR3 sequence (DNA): TGTGCCAGCAGCCCCCGGATGAACACTGAAGCTTTCTTT. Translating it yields CASSPRMNTEAFF.

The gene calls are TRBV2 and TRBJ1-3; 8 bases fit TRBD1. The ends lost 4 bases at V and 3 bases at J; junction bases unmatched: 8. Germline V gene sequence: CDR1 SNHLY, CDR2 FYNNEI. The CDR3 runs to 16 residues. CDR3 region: CASSVGQGNGGNTIYF. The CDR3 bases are TGTGCCAGCAGTGTCGGACAGGGCAATGGTGGAAACACCATATATTTT.

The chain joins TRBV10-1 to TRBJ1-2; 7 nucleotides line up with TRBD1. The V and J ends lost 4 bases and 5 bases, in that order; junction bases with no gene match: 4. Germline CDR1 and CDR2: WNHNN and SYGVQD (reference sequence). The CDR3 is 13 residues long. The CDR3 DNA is TGCGCCAGCAGTGCGGACAGGATTTATGGCTACACCTTC. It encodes CASSADRIYGYTF.

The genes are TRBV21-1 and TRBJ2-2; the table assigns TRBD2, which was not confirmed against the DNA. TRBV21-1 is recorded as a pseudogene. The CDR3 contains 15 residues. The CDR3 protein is CASSARDSDTGELFF. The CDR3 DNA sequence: TGTGCCAGCAGCGCGCGGGACTCTGACACCGGGGAGCTGTTTTTT.

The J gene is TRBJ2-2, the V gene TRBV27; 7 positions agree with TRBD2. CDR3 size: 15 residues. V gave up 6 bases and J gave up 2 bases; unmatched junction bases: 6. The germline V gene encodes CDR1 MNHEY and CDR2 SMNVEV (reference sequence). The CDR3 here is CASRLLADNTGELFF. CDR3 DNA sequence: TGTGCCAGCAGGCTCCTAGCGGATAACACCGGGGAGCTGTTTTTT.